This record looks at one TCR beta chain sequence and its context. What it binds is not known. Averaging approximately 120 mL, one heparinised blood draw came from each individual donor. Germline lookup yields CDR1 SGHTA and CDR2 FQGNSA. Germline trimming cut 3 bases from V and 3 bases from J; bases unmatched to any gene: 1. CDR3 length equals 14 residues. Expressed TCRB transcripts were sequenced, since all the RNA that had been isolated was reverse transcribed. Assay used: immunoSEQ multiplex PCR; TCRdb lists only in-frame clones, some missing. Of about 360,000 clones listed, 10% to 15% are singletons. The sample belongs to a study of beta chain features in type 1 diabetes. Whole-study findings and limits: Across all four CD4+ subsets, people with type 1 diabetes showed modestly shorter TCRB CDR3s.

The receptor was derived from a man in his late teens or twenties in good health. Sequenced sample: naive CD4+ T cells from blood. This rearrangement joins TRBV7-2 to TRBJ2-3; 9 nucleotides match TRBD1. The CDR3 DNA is TGTGCCAGCAGCTTTGACAGGGGGACAGATACGCAGTATTTT. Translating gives CASSFDRGTDTQYF.